This T cell receptor beta chain came from a study of blood T cell repertoires in COVID-19. As handled by the study authors: Reference gene primer amplification gave estimated nucleated cell counts. Data came from immunoSEQ multiplex PCR; TCRdb stores just in-frame clones and leaves some out. Clonal size and the V and J genes are those of that table, whereas D and trimming came from the DNA. The table records over 20,000 clones, 70% to 90% of them present only once. The CDR3 totals 15 residues. V was pared by 3 bases and J by 3 bases, with 5 bases of the junction left unmatched. Per germline, CDR1 MDHEN and CDR2 SYDVKM.

This chain uses TRBV28 with TRBJ1-5; 7 nucleotides match TRBD1. The source is a man in his 70s with acute or convalescent COVID-19. Sample: peripheral blood. DNA of the CDR3: TGTGCCAGCAGTTTCCTCGGGACAGACAATCAGCCCCAGCATTTT. Amino acid sequence: CASSFLGTDNQPQHF.